One and the same sample provided the 26 T cell receptor beta chains below, sequenced in a study of T cell responses to AZD1222 COVID-19 vaccine. Measured with immunoSEQ multiplex PCR; TCRdb has only the in-frame clones, and not every one. The sample yields more than 120,000 clones, approximately 89% seen once. The sequencing here drew on peripheral blood, taken 28 days after the second AZD1222 dose. These receptors originate from an adult who received the AZD1222 COVID-19 vaccine.

The chain links TRBV5-1 to TRBJ1-2; D gene unclear. Germline assignment: CDR1 SGHRS and CDR2 YFSETQ. CDR3 length: 17 amino acids. V lost 5 bases and J lost 1, with 21 bases in between. CDR3 nucleotide sequence: TGCGCCAGCAGTCAGGATCGGAGCCTGACCAATAACTATGGCTACACCTTC. Translated: CASSQDRSLTNNYGYTF. Full variable domain (remainder filled in from reference TRBV5-1 and TRBJ1-2): KAGVTQTPRYLIKTRGQQVTLSCSPISGHRSVSWYQQTPGQGLQFLFEYFSETQRNKGNFPGRFSGRQFSNSRSEMNVSTLELGDSALYLCASSQDRSLTNNYGYTFGSGTRLTVV.

The DNA for the CDR3 is TGTGCCAGCAGCCCTAGCTTAGGACAGGATTTCACAGATACGCAGTATTTT. Translating it yields CASSPSLGQDFTDTQYF. This rearrangement joins TRBV7-2 to TRBJ2-3, with TRBD1 matching over 7 bases. V dropped 5 bases and J dropped 2; count of bases not matched to a gene: 13. The germline CDR1 and CDR2 sequences are SGHTA and FQGNSA. The CDR3 loop spans 17 amino acids.

The CDR3 spells CASSLANMNTEAFF. The CDR3 bases are TGCGCCAGCAGCTTGGCCAACATGAACACTGAAGCTTTCTTT. The genes are TRBV5-1 and TRBJ1-1, with unresolved D. This CDR3 comprises 14 residues. V was clipped by 0 bases and J by 0 bases, with 6 bases between them. Germline V gives CDR1 SGHRS, CDR2 YFSETQ.

The chain joins TRBV5-1 to TRBJ2-7; 8 nucleotides agree with TRBD2. The CDR3 runs 15 residues. Germline V gives CDR1 SGHRS, CDR2 YFSETQ. J lost 5 bases, V lost 0 bases, and 7 bases had no gene match. The CDR3 loop is CASSLVAGLLDEQYF. CDR3 nucleotide sequence: TGCGCCAGCAGCTTGGTAGCGGGGCTACTCGACGAGCAGTACTTC. The full variable domain, its missing parts supplied by reference TRBV5-1 and TRBJ2-7, is KAGVTQTPRYLIKTRGQQVTLSCSPISGHRSVSWYQQTPGQGLQFLFEYFSETQRNKGNFPGRFSGRQFSNSRSEMNVSTLELGDSALYLCASSLVAGLLDEQYFGPGTRLTVT.

J is TRBJ1-2 and V is TRBV9; possibly TRBD1 for D (5 bases). The CDR3 runs to 16 residues. Trimming removed 4 bases at V and 0 bases at J, with 16 bases between. CDR1 SGDLS and CDR2 YYNGEE come from the germline V gene. The CDR3 is CASSRELRVANYGYTF. CDR3 sequence (DNA): TGTGCCAGCAGCCGAGAACTCAGGGTAGCTAACTATGGCTACACCTTC.

This chain links TRBV6-5 with TRBJ1-5; no reliable D call. CDR1 is MNHEY, CDR2 SVGAGI, per germline. The ends were cut back, 5 bases at V and 7 bases at J, with 12 bases in the middle. The CDR3 has 13 residues. CDR3 protein: CASSPFPGQPQHF. DNA for the CDR3: TGTGCCAGCAGTCCATTCCCCGGGCAGCCCCAGCATTTT.

The chain joins TRBV6-5 to TRBJ2-1; TRBD1 or TRBD2 may be the D gene (6 bases each). This CDR3 is built from 16 residues. Germline V lookup: CDR1 MNHEY, CDR2 SVGAGI. V was trimmed by 2 bases and J by 6 bases, leaving 17 bases between them. The CDR3 protein is CASSYIRGLEGNEQFF. CDR3 nucleotide sequence: TGTGCCAGCAGTTACATCCGGGGGCTCGAGGGCAATGAGCAGTTCTTC.

J is TRBJ1-5 and V is TRBV15; D unresolved. The germline V gene has CDR1 LNHNV and CDR2 YYDKDF (reference sequence). The CDR3 covers 13 residues. Trimming left V 6 bases short and J 6 bases short, with 12 bases between. CDR3 sequence reads: CATSRTSGQPQHF. The CDR3 nucleotides read TGTGCCACCAGTCGAACCTCCGGTCAGCCCCAGCATTTT.

V gene TRBV4-1 combines with J gene TRBJ1-1; maybe TRBD1 (5 bases). This CDR3 has 16 amino acids. CDR1 and CDR2 (germline): MGHRA, YSYEKL. V was clipped by 3 bases and J by 0 bases, with 14 bases between them. The CDR3 protein is CASSQAGRGMNTEAFF. The CDR3 coding sequence is TGCGCCAGCAGCCAGGCTGGAAGGGGTATGAACACTGAAGCTTTCTTT.

The J gene is TRBJ2-5, the V gene TRBV25-1; 11 nucleotides agree with TRBD2. V was clipped by 2 bases and J by 5 bases; unmatched bases: 4. Germline CDR1 MGHDK, CDR2 SYGVNS. This CDR3 comprises 15 residues. The CDR3 is CASSERLAGRETQYF. In DNA form, the CDR3 reads TGTGCCAGCAGTGAACGACTAGCGGGACGGGAGACCCAGTACTTC.

This chain uses TRBV10-3 with TRBJ2-3, with D perhaps given as TRBD1 or TRBD2 (5 bases each). The CDR3 consists of 16 residues. V was shortened by 10 bases and J by 2 bases, with 22 bases between the two germline ends. CDR1 is ENHRY and CDR2 is SYGVKD in the germline V gene. CDR3: CATALGTARDTDTQYF. CDR3 in DNA: TGTGCCACGGCCCTAGGGACGGCTAGGGACACAGATACGCAGTATTTT.

Points on this clone: Additional DNA sequences in this sample encode the identical CDR3. The chain couples TRBV7-2 to TRBJ1-1; perhaps TRBD1 as D (6 bases). V was shortened by 3 bases and J by 1 base, with 6 bases between the two germline ends. The CDR3 sequence is 13 residues long. Germline V lookup: CDR1 SGHTA, CDR2 FQGNSA. CDR3 amino acids: CASSLDRNTEAFF. The DNA for the CDR3 is TGTGCCAGCAGCTTGGACAGGAACACTGAAGCTTTCTTT.

V is TRBV11-2 and J is TRBJ1-2, with 8 bases lining up with TRBD1. The CDR3 is made up of 15 amino acids. Per the germline V gene, CDR1 is SGHAT and CDR2 is FQNNGV. Unmatched junction bases numbered 6, after V lost 0 bases and J lost 6 bases. This CDR3 reads CASSLDQGQAHGYTF. CDR3 coding DNA: TGTGCCAGCAGCTTAGACCAGGGACAGGCCCATGGCTACACCTTC.

The V and J genes are TRBV7-2 and TRBJ1-2, with D maybe TRBD1 (5 bases). CDR1 is SGHTA and CDR2 is FQGNSA in the germline V gene. The V end was cut by 1 base, the J end by 3 bases, with 15 bases between. The CDR3 extends over 16 amino acids. CDR3 in amino acids: CASSLDWQGGDYGYTF. The CDR3 DNA reads as TGTGCCAGCAGCTTAGACTGGCAGGGTGGGGACTATGGCTACACCTTC.

The genes are TRBV10-1 and TRBJ2-1, with a tentative D call TRBD2 (6 bases). Deletions cut 3 bases from V and 5 bases from J, with 14 bases between. Germline V CDR1 and CDR2: WNHNN, SYGVQD (reference sequence). This CDR3 comprises 15 residues. CDR3 bases: TGCGCCAGCAGTGACTCGGGACTTCGAGACAATGAGCAGTTCTTC. Its translation is CASSDSGLRDNEQFF.

The chain uses TRBV4-2 and TRBJ2-1; 12 bases agree with TRBD2. Germline V gives CDR1 LGHNA, CDR2 YNFKEQ. V lost 3 bases to trimming and J lost 16 bases; unmatched junction nucleotides: 7. The CDR3 totals 13 residues. The CDR3 spells CASSHPSGGGYFF. The CDR3 region has the DNA TGTGCCAGCAGCCACCCTAGCGGGGGGGGGTATTTCTTC.

The J gene is TRBJ1-1, the V gene TRBV7-2, with D perhaps matching TRBD1 (5 bases). V was pared by 4 bases and J by 5 bases, with 23 bases between. This CDR3 region has 17 residues. CDR1 and CDR2 from the germline V gene are SGHTA and FQGNSA. The CDR3 protein is CASSWGWYVGAWTEAFF. In DNA, the CDR3 is TGTGCCAGCAGCTGGGGGTGGTACGTGGGCGCCTGGACTGAAGCTTTCTTT.

The gene calls are TRBV6-6 and TRBJ2-1; TRBD2 aligns across 13 bases. Germline-derived CDR1 and CDR2 are MNHNY and SVGAGI (reference sequence). The V segment lost 6 bases and the J segment 4 bases; nucleotides outside the gene matches: 3. The CDR3 spans 15 residues. The CDR3 here is CASRGTSGNYNEQFF. The CDR3 coding sequence is TGTGCCAGCAGGGGGACTAGCGGGAATTACAATGAGCAGTTCTTC.

This sequence joins TRBV11-1 and TRBJ1-2; D unclear. The CDR3 is made up of 14 amino acids. Germline loops: CDR1 SGHAT, CDR2 FQDESV (reference sequence). V lost 5 bases, J lost 0 bases, and 10 bases lay in between. The CDR3 here is CASSPRATNYGYTF. In nucleotides, the CDR3 is TGTGCCAGCAGCCCTCGGGCGACTAACTATGGCTACACCTTC.

The chain joins TRBV2 to TRBJ1-4; D gene unclear. Germline lookup yields CDR1 SNHLY and CDR2 FYNNEI. This CDR3 has 13 amino acids. Trimming pared 7 bases from V and 2 bases from J, leaving 8 bases between. DNA for the CDR3: TGTGCCAGCACTACGGATACTAATGAAAAACTGTTTTTT. Protein product: CASTTDTNEKLFF.

This clone was found once. The chain is built from TRBV28 and TRBJ2-1; D not certain. Germline CDR1 is MDHEN and CDR2 is SYDVKM. Trimming left V 8 bases short and J 7 bases short, with 21 bases between. The CDR3 extends over 15 amino acids. The CDR3 loop is CASSPVNYANNEQFF. As DNA, the CDR3 is TGTGCCAGCTCCCCAGTTAACTACGCAAATAATGAGCAGTTCTTC.

This clone was seen a handful of times. The chain links TRBV7-6 to TRBJ2-5, with 11 bases that match TRBD2. Trimming took 5 bases from V and 2 from J; bases not matched to a gene: 7. This CDR3 has 16 residues. Per germline, CDR1 SGHVS and CDR2 FNYEAQ. CDR3 bases: TGTGCCAGCAGCGAGCGACTAGCGGGGTCACAAGAGACCCAGTACTTC. Its translation: CASSERLAGSQETQYF. Based on the CDR3 plus reference TRBV7-6 and TRBJ2-5, the full variable domain is GAGVSQSPRYKVTKRGQDVALRCDPISGHVSLYWYRQALGQGPEFLTYFNYEAQQDKSGLPNDRFSAERPEGSISTLTIQRTEQRDSAMYRCASSERLAGSQETQYFGPGTRLLVL.

The chain joins TRBV2 to TRBJ1-1, with TRBD1 as a possible D gene (5 bases). The ends were cut back, 5 bases at V and 4 bases at J, with 14 bases in the middle. Germline lookup yields CDR1 SNHLY and CDR2 FYNNEI. This CDR3 region has 14 residues. The CDR3, as DNA: TGTGCCAGCAGTCGGGACCTCTCGGCCACTGAAGCTTTCTTT. Translating it yields CASSRDLSATEAFF.

The chain has TRBV24-1 and TRBJ1-5, with no clear D. Germline lookup yields CDR1 KGHDR and CDR2 SFDVKD. The CDR3 has 14 residues. Trimming took 3 bases from V and 1 from J, leaving 6 bases between them. CDR3 coding DNA: TGTGCCACCAGTGATGGGGTGAGCAATCAGCCCCAGCATTTT. This gives the protein CATSDGVSNQPQHF.

This chain uses TRBV29-1 with TRBJ2-5; 7 bases agree with TRBD1. Germline CDR1 reads SQVTM; CDR2 reads ANQGSEA. V lost 3 bases to trimming and J lost 3 bases; unmatched junction nucleotides: 13. The CDR3 covers 16 residues. CDR3 sequence reads: CSVERGPHRGKETQYF. In nucleotides, the CDR3 is TGCAGCGTTGAGAGGGGGCCACACAGGGGCAAAGAGACCCAGTACTTC.

The genes are TRBV5-1 and TRBJ2-2; 8 bases are a match to TRBD2. V lost 7 bases and J lost 4; bases outside the gene matches: 9. The CDR3 has 15 amino acids. Germline V gene sequence: CDR1 SGHRS, CDR2 YFSETQ. The CDR3 nucleotides are TGCGCCAGCGTGATGAGTACTAGCGGCACCGGGGAGCTGTTTTTT. It encodes CASVMSTSGTGELFF.